This T cell receptor (beta chain) was documented in a study of T-cell reconstitution after alpha-beta-depleted transplantation in children. General observations from the study: After transplant, high TCRbeta diversity at day 60 in some patients arose from surviving recipient T cells and thymic progenitors.

After removal of 3 bases from V and 11 bases from J, the junction contained 10 bases not matched to a gene. Germline V gives CDR1 DFQATT, CDR2 SNEGSKA (reference sequence). This CDR3 spans 14 amino acids. Regarding this clonotype: The antigen is unknown.

The TCRbeta library was prepared with unique molecular identifiers. TCRdb recomputed calls from the PCR reads with MiXCR, one row per CDR3 protein. The sample consists of about 440,000 distinct CDR3 sequences, approximately 42% of them appearing once. This chain connects TRBV20-1 to TRBJ1-1; 12 positions agree with TRBD1. The TCR was taken from a girl aged 2 to 9 with aplastic anemia, due to receive a stem cell transplant. The sample here was PBMCs, taken before TCRalphabeta/CD19-depleted stem cell transplant. The CDR3 region is CSASNRDRGQNAFF. The CDR3 region has the DNA TGCAGTGCTAGCAACCGGGACAGGGGGCAGAATGCTTTCTTT.